The rows below give T cell receptor beta chains drawn from one sample of a study of CD8 T cells in ankylosing spondylitis. TCRdb redid the calling of the 5' RACE reads with MiXCR, one entry per CDR3 protein. The data show tens of thousands of distinct CDR3 sequences, 6% to 7.5% seen once. The sequencing sample was made of blood, either unsorted or a sorted T cell fraction (not recorded which). The source of these receptors is a female donor with ankylosing spondylitis or in good health (not recorded which). The conserved cysteine and the conserved F or W are not part of the CDR3 here. D genes are given only for firm matches.

D	V	J	CDR3
.	TRBV6-2/TRBV6-3	TRBJ2-1	ASSYTGEYNEQF
.	TRBV28	TRBJ1-3	ASREAGNTIY
TRBD1	TRBV5-6	TRBJ2-2	ASSLRATGIDTGELF
TRBD1	TRBV5-1	TRBJ2-3	ASSLETGDPSTDTQY
.	TRBV5-5	TRBJ2-2	ASSLHLERLDTGELF
.	TRBV5-6	TRBJ2-7	ASSPRDLSTYEQY
TRBD2	TRBV6-1	TRBJ2-5	ASQELAPPATQY
.	TRBV11-2	TRBJ2-2	ASSLGPITNTGELF
TRBD1	TRBV6-4	TRBJ2-6	ASSGDSASGANVLT
.	TRBV7-3	TRBJ1-4	ASRPSGRVKEKLF
.	TRBV5-1	TRBJ2-7	ASSATGRSSYEQY
.	TRBV11-2	TRBJ1-2	ASSPGDRTANYGYT
.	TRBV5-4	TRBJ1-1	ASSANRVEAF
.	TRBV29-1	TRBJ1-1	SGLVFMNTEAF
.	TRBV20-1	TRBJ1-3	SARGVDRGSSGNTIY
TRBD1	TRBV6-5	TRBJ1-2	ASSYSIQGYNYGYT
TRBD1	TRBV12-3/TRBV12-4	TRBJ1-1	ASSLQRTGPEAF
TRBD1	TRBV3-1	TRBJ1-1	ASSQGQGTEAF
.	TRBV10-3	TRBJ1-5	AIMQGFNQPQH
.	TRBV6-2/TRBV6-3	TRBJ1-2	ASSYSGGRDRYGYT
.	TRBV10-3	TRBJ2-6	AISDPPVSGANVLT
.	TRBV6-5	TRBJ2-7	ASSYPGKDGEQY
.	TRBV5-1	TRBJ2-1	ASSSQRDNEQF
TRBD1	TRBV6-1	TRBJ1-5	ASSEFGQGALQPQH
TRBD2	TRBV20-1	TRBJ2-1	SAPSGTSGGATQF
TRBD1	TRBV11-3	TRBJ2-2	ASSFRWDRGTGELF
.	TRBV6-5	TRBJ1-5	ASSYSGHNQPQH
.	TRBV12-3/TRBV12-4	TRBJ1-2	ASSLSGEGYT
.	TRBV10-2	TRBJ2-5	ASSAYITQQTQY
.	TRBV7-2	TRBJ2-3	ASGPGRTDTQY
.	TRBV6-5	TRBJ1-6	ASSYLGKGEGSPLH
TRBD2	TRBV4-2	TRBJ2-1	ASSHATSGINNEQF
.	TRBV5-1	TRBJ1-1	ASSLRGAPMNTEAF
TRBD2	TRBV7-8	TRBJ2-3	ASSLGQRGPSRRLTDTQY
.	TRBV28	TRBJ1-2	ASSLLGGNYGYT
TRBD1	TRBV11-3	TRBJ2-2	ASSQPTGTVFPGELF
TRBD1	TRBV27	TRBJ1-1	ASSPDLGQTKAF
TRBD2	TRBV12-3/TRBV12-4	TRBJ2-3	ASSLDGGGADTQY
.	TRBV19	TRBJ2-2	ASSQQTGELF
TRBD1	TRBV5-1	TRBJ1-1	ASSRTGTGLNTEAF
.	TRBV20-1	TRBJ1-2	SARDLQREGGYT
.	TRBV5-1	TRBJ2-1	ASSGGAEYEQF
.	TRBV7-9	TRBJ1-5	ANSLGQGGQPQH